The 27 T cell receptor beta chains below come from one sample, sequenced in a study of cytomegalovirus exposure and HLA in healthy donors. With 60 Vbeta and 13 Jbeta primers, the PCR was carried out. Assay: immunoSEQ multiplex PCR; the TCRdb copy retains only in-frame clones and omits some. The sample data list over 30,000 clones. Sequencing used PBMCs. The source of these receptors is a man aged 35 to 55 in good health and CMV-seronegative.

The CDR3 region has the DNA TGTGCCAGCAGGCGTCTCGTGGACACTGAAGCTTTCTTT. It encodes CASRRLVDTEAFF. The J gene is TRBJ1-1, the V gene TRBV6-5; D is unclear. The CDR3 length is 13 residues. CDR1 is MNHEY, CDR2 SVGAGI, per germline. The V end lost 6 bases, the J end lost 3 bases, and 11 bases lay between the germline ends.

The chain couples TRBV2 to TRBJ2-1; D perhaps matches TRBD2 (5 bases). Germline V gene data show CDR1 as SNHLY and CDR2 as FYNNEI. The V gene lost 4 bases and the J gene lost 5 bases, with 15 bases spanning the gap. The CDR3 is 15 residues long. The CDR3 bases are TGTGCCAGCAGTGCTTTGGAGGCTGGCGACAATGAGCAGTTCTTC. This codes for CASSALEAGDNEQFF.

This chain links TRBV4-3 with TRBJ2-7, with 7 positions matching TRBD1. J lost 3 bases, V lost 1 base, and 3 bases had no gene match. Per germline, CDR1 LGHNA and CDR2 YSLEER. There are 14 residues in the CDR3. CDR3 sequence: CASSQGQGDYEQYF. CDR3 coding DNA: TGCGCCAGCAGCCAAGGCCAGGGGGACTACGAGCAGTACTTC.

V and J are TRBV5-1 and TRBJ2-7, with 8 bases identical to TRBD1. This CDR3 has 14 amino acids. The J segment lost 2 bases and the V segment lost 6 bases, leaving 7 bases of the junction unmatched. Germline V CDR1 and CDR2: SGHRS, YFSETQ. This chain's CDR3 is CASNSGGTTYEQYF. DNA for the CDR3: TGCGCCAGCAACTCAGGGGGCACGACCTACGAGCAGTACTTC.

V is TRBV20-1 and J is TRBJ2-1; 7 bases match TRBD1. From germline, CDR1 is DFQATT and CDR2 SNEGSKA (reference sequence). V lost 4 bases, J lost 6 bases, and 0 bases stayed unmatched. The CDR3 contains 11 residues. The CDR3 is CSANRGNEQFF. The CDR3, as DNA: TGCAGTGCTAACAGGGGCAATGAGCAGTTCTTC.

The rearrangement joins TRBV27 to TRBJ1-2, with 11 bases lining up with TRBD1. After removal of 4 bases from V and 4 bases from J, the junction contained 5 bases not matched to a gene. The CDR3 is 15 amino acids. Looked up from germline, CDR1 is MNHEY and CDR2 is SMNVEV (reference sequence). The CDR3 is CASSSRTGGLYGYTF. The CDR3 nucleotides are TGTGCCAGCAGTTCTCGGACAGGGGGCCTCTATGGCTACACCTTC.

This chain joins TRBV5-4 and TRBJ2-5, with a possible D match to TRBD2 (6 bases). The V end lost 4 bases, the J end lost 0 bases, and 13 bases lay between the germline ends. This CDR3 is 15 amino acids long. CDR1 is SGHNT and CDR2 is YYREEE in the germline V gene (reference sequence). CDR3 in amino acids: CASSLDRGNQETQYF. The CDR3 DNA follows: TGTGCCAGCAGCCTGGACCGGGGGAACCAAGAGACCCAGTACTTC. Together with reference TRBV5-4 and TRBJ2-5, the CDR3 gives the full variable domain: ETGVTQSPTHLIKTRGQQVTLRCSSQSGHNTVSWYQQALGQGPQFIFQYYREEENGRGNFPPRFSGLQFPNYSSELNVNALELDDSALYLCASSLDRGNQETQYFGPGTRLLVL.

The V and J genes are TRBV2 and TRBJ1-5; D remains unclear. The ends were cut back, 3 bases at V and 0 bases at J, with 6 bases in the middle. Germline CDR1 and CDR2: SNHLY and FYNNEI. This CDR3 is built from 14 residues. CDR3 sequence: CASSDRFSNQPQHF. The CDR3 nucleotides read TGTGCCAGCAGTGACAGATTTAGCAATCAGCCCCAGCATTTT.

This chain joins TRBV18 and TRBJ2-7; tentatively, D is TRBD2 (6 bases). Per germline, CDR1 KGHSH and CDR2 LQKENI. V lost 3 bases and J 4 bases, leaving 22 bases between the germline ends. This CDR3 has 17 amino acids. Written as DNA, the CDR3 is TGTGCCAGCTCACCGGGGTTCGCCGGAGGGCTCCCGTACGAGCAGTACTTC. It encodes CASSPGFAGGLPYEQYF.

The chain couples TRBV6-1 to TRBJ1-5; unclear D gene. CDR3 size: 15 residues. Trimming cost V 0 bases and J 6 bases, with 12 bases left between them. Germline V CDR1 and CDR2: MNHNS, SASEGT. The CDR3 bases are TGTGCCAGCAGTGAAGCGAGAGAGAGTGGTCAGCCCCAGCATTTT. Residues: CASSEARESGQPQHF.

V and J are TRBV7-9 and TRBJ2-3, with 10 bases that match TRBD2. Germline assignment: CDR1 SEHNR and CDR2 FQNEAQ (reference sequence). The J segment lost 4 bases and the V segment lost 3 bases, leaving 7 bases of the junction unmatched. This CDR3 is built from 16 residues. The CDR3 DNA reads as TGTGCCAGCAGCTTGACTAGCGGGCTTTGGGCAGATACGCAGTATTTT. It encodes CASSLTSGLWADTQYF.

The CDR3 coding sequence is TGCGCCAGCAGCCGAGGGGACTTTGCAACGAACACCGGGGAGCTGTTTTTT. This encodes CASSRGDFATNTGELFF. This sequence joins TRBV4-1 and TRBJ2-2; tentatively, D is TRBD2 (6 bases). Between the trimmed V and J ends, which lost 4 bases and 0 bases, there was a span of 15 bases. CDR1 is MGHRA, CDR2 YSYEKL, per germline. This CDR3 spans 17 amino acids.

The chain links TRBV6-5 to TRBJ2-7; TRBD2 aligns across 7 bases. The CDR3 runs 14 residues. V gave up 8 bases and J gave up 2 bases; unmatched junction bases: 9. The germline gives CDR1 MNHEY, CDR2 SVGAGI. DNA for the CDR3: TGTGCCAGCCAAGGGAGGGAAGGAACCTACGAGCAGTACTTC. This sequence encodes CASQGREGTYEQYF.

The rearrangement links TRBV9 to TRBJ2-4; 7 bases are shared with TRBD2. The germline CDR1 and CDR2 sequences are SGDLS and YYNGEE. V was clipped by 0 bases and J by 5 bases; unmatched bases: 5. This CDR3 has 15 residues. The CDR3 spells CASSVEGGLENIQYF. The CDR3 DNA is TGTGCCAGCAGCGTAGAGGGAGGGCTCGAAAACATTCAGTACTTC.

As regards this clone: The junction and the germline gene differ at one end; a read error may be behind it. The chain links TRBV30 to TRBJ1-3, with D perhaps matching TRBD1 (5 bases). This CDR3 has 13 residues. Germline V gene sequence: CDR1 GTSNPN, CDR2 SVGIG (reference sequence). The CDR3 coding sequence is TGTGCCTGGAGTAGGGGCTCTGGAAGCACCATATATTTT. Residues: CAWSRGSGSTIYF.

This sequence joins TRBV11-2 and TRBJ2-7; TRBD2 matches 7 bases. The CDR3 loop spans 13 amino acids. J was trimmed by 5 bases and V by 6 bases; bases with no gene match: 7. Germline CDR1 SGHAT, CDR2 FQNNGV. The CDR3 protein is CASRLVLAHEQYF. In DNA, the CDR3 is TGTGCCAGCAGGCTCGTACTAGCGCACGAGCAGTACTTC.

The chain couples TRBV18 to TRBJ2-5; D perhaps matches TRBD2 (5 bases). The CDR3 is 15 residues long. CDR1 is KGHSH and CDR2 is LQKENI in the germline V gene. With 3 bases removed from V and 4 bases from J, the gap between germline ends came to 15 bases. The CDR3 reads CASSPPSVGGETQYF. CDR3 in DNA: TGTGCCAGCTCACCCCCAAGCGTAGGAGGAGAGACCCAGTACTTC.

The chain carries TRBV5-1 and TRBJ1-2; 9 bases match TRBD1. V lost 4 bases, J lost 6 bases, and 7 bases stayed unmatched. Per the germline V gene, CDR1 is SGHRS and CDR2 is YFSETQ. This CDR3 has 14 residues. The CDR3 nucleotides read TGCGCCAGCAGCGAAGCCGGGACAGGGAATGGCTACACCTTC. Its protein is CASSEAGTGNGYTF.

This chain links TRBV18 with TRBJ2-3, with D possibly matching TRBD2 (6 bases). The length of the CDR3 is 14 residues. Germline-derived CDR1 and CDR2 are KGHSH and LQKENI. Between the trimmed V and J ends, which lost 0 bases and 3 bases, there was a span of 7 bases. CDR3 region: CASSPPTRTDTQYF. The CDR3 DNA is TGTGCCAGCTCACCACCGACTAGGACAGATACGCAGTATTTT.

The chain recombines TRBV7-6 with TRBJ2-5; D may be TRBD2 (7 bases). Germline V gene sequence: CDR1 SGHVS, CDR2 FNYEAQ. The V and J ends lost 3 bases and 0 bases respectively, with 20 bases between them. This CDR3 has 18 amino acids. CDR3 sequence: CASSFRGGWGEDQETQYF. CDR3 bases: TGTGCCAGCAGCTTTAGGGGGGGTTGGGGAGAAGACCAAGAGACCCAGTACTTC.

The rearrangement joins TRBV6-5 to TRBJ1-5; 10 bases match TRBD1. The CDR3 covers 16 residues. Germline CDR1 reads MNHEY; CDR2 reads SVGAGI. With 2 bases clipped from V and 6 bases from J, the junction kept 7 bases outside the gene matches. The CDR3: CASSYNRQGASQPQHF. As DNA, the CDR3 is TGTGCCAGCAGTTACAATCGACAGGGGGCAAGTCAGCCCCAGCATTTT.

The chain joins TRBV5-4 to TRBJ2-2; the D gene is possibly TRBD2 (5 bases). The CDR3 loop spans 15 amino acids. Germline values: CDR1 SGHNT, CDR2 YYREEE (reference sequence). V was clipped by 0 bases and J by 7 bases, with 13 bases between them. The DNA for the CDR3 is TGTGCCAGCAGCTTGGAGGTGTCGGGGATCGGGGAGCTGTTTTTT. Amino acid sequence: CASSLEVSGIGELFF.

The chain carries TRBV20-1 and TRBJ2-7, with D hard to call. V shed 3 bases and J shed 3 bases, with 6 bases lying between them. CDR1 and CDR2 from the germline V gene are DFQATT and SNEGSKA (reference sequence). The CDR3 spans 11 residues. CDR3 sequence (DNA): TGCAGTGCTAGGCGTATCTACGAGCAGTACTTC. Translation: CSARRIYEQYF.

Comments on this clone: A junction boundary mismatches the germline segment, possibly from a read error. V gene TRBV7-7 combines with J gene TRBJ2-3; possible D gene TRBD2, 6 bases. CDR3 size: 15 residues. Germline CDR1 is SSHAT and CDR2 is FNYEAQ (reference sequence). The CDR3 bases are TGTGCTAGCAGCCCTACCGGGACTTTCACAGATACGCAGTATTTT. Protein: CASSPTGTFTDTQYF.

The rearrangement joins TRBV5-1 to TRBJ2-7, with D possibly being TRBD1 (6 bases). The CDR3 covers 16 residues. From germline, CDR1 is SGHRS and CDR2 YFSETQ. V was pared by 4 bases and J by 0 bases, with 17 bases between. CDR3 region: CASSPTVSGHSYEQYF. Written as DNA, the CDR3 is TGCGCCAGCAGCCCAACGGTGTCGGGACACTCCTACGAGCAGTACTTC.

The chain combines TRBV28 with TRBJ2-7; 10 bases align to TRBD2. There are 18 residues in the CDR3. CDR1 and CDR2 (germline): MDHEN, SYDVKM. V gave up 3 bases and J gave up 1 base; unmatched junction bases: 12. The CDR3 region has the DNA TGTGCCAGCAGTTTGAGGACGCTAGCAGCGGGAGGGTCCTACGAGCAGTACTTC. The encoded protein is CASSLRTLAAGGSYEQYF.

The rearrangement joins TRBV5-1 to TRBJ1-2; 9 positions match TRBD1. This CDR3 contains 14 residues. After removal of 0 bases from V and 9 bases from J, the junction contained 6 bases not matched to a gene. Germline V gene data show CDR1 as SGHRS and CDR2 as YFSETQ. CDR3 nucleotides: TGCGCCAGCAGCTTGGTCGGCGGGACAGGGAGCTACACCTTC. As protein: CASSLVGGTGSYTF.